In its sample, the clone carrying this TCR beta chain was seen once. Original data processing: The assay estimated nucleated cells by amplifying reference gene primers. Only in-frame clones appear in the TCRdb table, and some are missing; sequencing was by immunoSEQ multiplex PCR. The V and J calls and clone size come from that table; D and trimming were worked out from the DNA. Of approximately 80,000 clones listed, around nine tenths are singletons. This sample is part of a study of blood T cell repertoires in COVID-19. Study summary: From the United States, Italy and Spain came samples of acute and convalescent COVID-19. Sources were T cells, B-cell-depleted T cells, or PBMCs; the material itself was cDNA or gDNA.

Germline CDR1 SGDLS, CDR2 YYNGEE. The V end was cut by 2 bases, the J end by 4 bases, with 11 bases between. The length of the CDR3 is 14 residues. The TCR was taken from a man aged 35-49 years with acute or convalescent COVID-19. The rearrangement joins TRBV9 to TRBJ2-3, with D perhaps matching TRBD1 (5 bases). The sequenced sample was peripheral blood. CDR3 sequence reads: CASSVARVSDTQYF. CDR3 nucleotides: TGTGCCAGCAGCGTGGCCAGGGTTTCAGATACGCAGTATTTT.